The T cell receptor beta chain under discussion was sequenced for a study of blood T cells in healthy people across ages. The study, taken as a whole, reports: Fewer expanded clones and more diversity marked long-lived versus aged donors.

This clonotype was seen a few times. The antigen is undetermined. Combining a sample-barcoded 5' primer with a J-beta primer mix, a second PCR ran for about 6 to 12 cycles. Each TCR beta cDNA got a 12-nucleotide random molecular identifier. One entry per CDR3 protein results from TCRdb running MiXCR on the 5' RACE reads. The sample holds around 1,600,000 distinct CDR3 sequences; 35% to 45% are singletons and the top ten take about 3.8%. The CDR3 has 10 amino acids. The germline V gene has CDR1 SQVTM and CDR2 ANQGSEA. The V and J ends lost 3 bases and 15 bases respectively, with 12 bases between them. The sample was blood. J is TRBJ2-1 and V is TRBV29-1; D tentatively reads TRBD1 or TRBD2 (5 bases each). This TCR came from a woman between 18 and 29 years old in good health. The CDR3 nucleotides read TGCAGCGTTGAGATGGGGGTTCTGTTCTTC. Its protein is CSVEMGVLFF.